The entry below gives a single TCR beta chain sequence along with its context. This receptor's antigen is unknown. Nothing much larger sits one base from this clone, and base qualities are not available. Donors formed part of the validation cohort, which comprised some 120 subjects and was distinct from the first cohort of fewer than 750 subjects. CDR1 and CDR2, per the germline V gene, are SNHLY and FYNNEI. V drops 7 bases and J drops 3 bases, leaving 19 bases in between. The CDR3, from cysteine to phenylalanine, totals 15 residues. Of all the DNA, just the CDR3 is kept, 45 bases in frame from base 1. Libraries came from the immunoSEQ multiplex PCR assay. Concerning the study's data processing: A statistical classification framework was built to diagnose cytomegalovirus status from the catalog of TCR beta chain sequences. This is the immuneACCESS table as TCRdb keeps it, with only in-frame sequences that have V and J called. A part of the clones is gone; compared with another copy, unresolved V genes explain less than half, and the rest is unexplained. V and J calls plus clone size are reproduced from that table; the DNA served to infer D and trimming. The sample profile shows roughly 330,000 clones; around 87% of them were found once. The top ten clonotypes cover about 1.2% of the sample.

This specimen comes from a study of cytomegalovirus exposure and HLA in healthy donors (dated by TCRdb to the late 2010s). About the investigation overall: A later analysis indicated that the 95 to 150 validation repertoires were generated on the platform also employed for the 666 repertoires of the first cohort. The study aimed to test whether signatures of past pathogen exposure could be identified by cataloging public T cell receptors. Along with the roughly 670-subject first cohort, a separate validation cohort of over 90 different subjects was used. The study combined high-throughput TCR immunosequencing, statistical association of individual TCRs with disease status, and machine learning to predict cytomegalovirus infection status. Summary of the overall study and its limitations: Of the cluster scores, roughly 95% were above 0 in a later analysis, which found that TCRs clustered in the first cohort also tended to co-occur in the approximately 110 validation repertoires. Most TCR sequences were seen in very few donors, while some public TCRs were found in many individuals. A total of 150 to 200 TCR beta chains were listed by the study as associated with cytomegalovirus. Cytomegalovirus status was reported to be diagnosed by the classifier with high specificity and sensitivity in both the original and validation cohorts. In vitro tests confirmed that a few of the cytomegalovirus-associated TCR beta chains recognize cytomegalovirus antigens. The validation cohort had no HLA typing available for a later analysis, so co-occurrence within that cohort was assessed over all 120 repertoires. According to the authors, the approach could potentially be generalized to other disease states and immunological phenotypes.

Sequencing was performed on PBMCs. The V and J segments used are TRBV2 and TRBJ2-7, with a weak D call of TRBD1 (6 bases match). The TCR comes from a woman in her twenties or thirties in good health and CMV-seropositive. At the DNA level, the sequence is TGTGCCAGCAATACTTTGAGGGCAGGGGACTACGAGCAGTACTTC. This encodes CASNTLRAGDYEQYF.